This passage covers 19 T cell receptor beta chains from one sample sequenced in a study of early T cells in non-severe SARS-CoV-2 infection. TCRdb analysed the 5' RACE reads with MiXCR anew, one entry per CDR3 protein. This table has 68,000 or so distinct CDR3 sequences, 12% appearing once. Sample: whole blood. These receptors were obtained from an adult who was a healthcare worker with PCR-confirmed SARS-CoV-2 infection or an uninfected control (not recorded which).

J is TRBJ2-7 and V is TRBV19, with a weak D call TRBD2 (5 bases). Germline V gives CDR1 LNHDA, CDR2 SQIVND (reference sequence). V lost 5 bases to trimming and J lost 2 bases, with 13 bases between them. This CDR3 contains 14 residues. DNA of the CDR3: TGTGCCAGTAGTTCTTTGGGAGAGACCTACGAGCAGTACTTC. Its translation is CASSSLGETYEQYF.

The chain has TRBV2 and TRBJ2-2, with D possibly TRBD2 on 5 matching bases. This CDR3 contains 13 residues. With 7 bases removed from V and 7 bases from J, the gap between germline ends came to 13 bases. Germline V gene data show CDR1 as SNHLY and CDR2 as FYNNEI. CDR3 protein: CASNVFSVGELFF. CDR3 nucleotide sequence: TGTGCCAGCAATGTTTTTAGCGTCGGGGAGCTGTTTTTT.

The chain uses TRBV30 and TRBJ2-3; D is uncertain. CDR3 length: 12 residues. CDR1 is GTSNPN, CDR2 SVGIG, per germline (reference sequence). The V and J ends lost 2 bases and 4 bases respectively, with 7 bases between them. The CDR3 DNA reads as TGTGCCTGGAGTCGGGCAGCAGATACGCAGTATTTT. Translating it yields CAWSRAADTQYF.

This clonotype was picked up many times. The V and J genes are TRBV6-4 and TRBJ1-2, with D possibly matching TRBD1 (6 bases). Germline CDR1 MRHNA, CDR2 SNTAGT. V gave up 7 bases and J gave up 4 bases, with 19 bases separating them. There are 15 residues in the CDR3. CDR3 coding DNA: TGTGCCAGCACCCCCGCAGGGGATCCCCGCTATGGCTACACCTTC. This sequence encodes CASTPAGDPRYGYTF.

The chain combines TRBV6-5 with TRBJ2-3; D unresolved. The germline CDR1 and CDR2 sequences are MNHEY and SVGAGI. CDR3 length equals 15 residues. Trimming removed 7 bases at V and 2 bases at J, with 16 bases between. The CDR3 nucleotides read TGTGCCAGCATCAAGAGCCGACGGAACACAGATACGCAGTATTTT. Its protein product is CASIKSRRNTDTQYF.

This clonotype was recorded at least ten times. The chain recombines TRBV4-3 with TRBJ1-2; possible D gene TRBD1, 6 bases. V gave up 4 bases and J gave up 5 bases, with 20 bases separating them. The V gene's germline CDR1 is LGHNA and CDR2 YSLEER. CDR3 length equals 16 residues. CDR3 nucleotide sequence: TGCGCCAGCAGCCGGGCCGGCGGGGGGCGTTCGTATGGCTACACCTTC. It specifies CASSRAGGGRSYGYTF.

This clonotype showed up just a few times. The chain is built from TRBV5-1 and TRBJ2-3; D unresolved. The CDR3 loop spans 15 amino acids. Per the germline V gene, CDR1 is SGHRS and CDR2 is YFSETQ. Deletions cut 2 bases from V and 1 base from J, with 11 bases between. This CDR3 is CASSLSLRGTDTQYF. CDR3 nucleotide sequence: TGCGCCAGCAGCTTATCATTAAGGGGCACAGATACGCAGTATTTT.

Only a few counts were recorded for this clonotype. V is TRBV2 and J is TRBJ2-7; D possibly uses TRBD1 or TRBD2 (5 bases each). Germline lookup yields CDR1 SNHLY and CDR2 FYNNEI. Trimming took off 8 bases at V and 4 bases at J, with 15 bases between the two ends. The CDR3 is 13 residues long. The CDR3, as DNA: TGTGCCAGCTCCCGGGACCTTGGGTACGAGCAGTACTTC. Encoded protein: CASSRDLGYEQYF.

This clonotype was counted at least ten times. The chain combines TRBV3-1 with TRBJ1-2; D possibly corresponds to TRBD1 (5 bases). Germline V gene lookup returns CDR1 LGHDT and CDR2 YNNKEL (reference sequence). This CDR3 has 15 amino acids. Trimming shortened V by 1 base and J by 8 bases, and 17 bases separated the two germline ends. The CDR3 spells CASSQAGGRVHGYTF. The DNA of the CDR3 is TGTGCCAGCAGCCAAGCTGGCGGCAGGGTGCACGGCTACACCTTC.

The chain carries TRBV15 and TRBJ2-7; 7 bases are shared with TRBD1. The ends lost 0 bases at V and 3 bases at J; junction bases unmatched: 5. Per germline, CDR1 LNHNV and CDR2 YYDKDF (reference sequence). This CDR3 is built from 15 residues. The CDR3 here is CATSRDQGVGYEQYF. The CDR3 DNA follows: TGTGCCACCAGCAGAGATCAGGGGGTGGGCTACGAGCAGTACTTC.

The chain joins TRBV12-3 or TRBV12-4 to TRBJ1-1; D remains ambiguous. V lost 6 bases and J 0 bases, leaving 11 bases between the germline ends. The CDR3 length is 14 residues. CDR3 DNA sequence: TGTGCCAGCAGCTTTGGACCCGTGAACACTGAAGCTTTCTTT. It yields the protein CASSFGPVNTEAFF.

This clonotype was detected a few times. In DNA form, the CDR3 reads TGTGCCAGCAGTTTAAGCTACACAGATACGCAGTATTTT. Translated: CASSLSYTDTQYF. The V call is TRBV27, the J call TRBJ2-3; no reliable D call. CDR1 and CDR2 from the germline V gene are MNHEY and SMNVEV (reference sequence). This CDR3 contains 13 residues. Trimming took 2 bases from V and 2 from J, leaving 5 bases between them.

This clonotype was observed a handful of times. The chain uses TRBV25-1 and TRBJ2-1, with D maybe TRBD2 (5 bases). Trimming cost V 8 bases and J 10 bases, with 12 bases left between them. The CDR3 is made up of 11 amino acids. Germline V lookup: CDR1 MGHDK, CDR2 SYGVNS. The CDR3 DNA is TGTGCCAGCCGCTCGTTAGCGGAGCAGTTCTTC. Translating gives CASRSLAEQFF.

A few counts support this clonotype. The J gene is TRBJ1-1, the V gene TRBV30; D perhaps matches TRBD1 (6 bases). The CDR3 length is 13 residues. V gave up 7 bases and J gave up 1 base, with 13 bases separating them. Germline V CDR1 and CDR2: GTSNPN, SVGIG (reference sequence). CDR3 in DNA: TGTGCCTTGCCGGGGGCCGGGAACACTGAAGCTTTCTTT. Its protein product is CALPGAGNTEAFF.

This clonotype was observed at least ten times. The chain joins TRBV4-1 to TRBJ2-5, with D hard to call. The CDR3 extends over 15 amino acids. The V gene's germline CDR1 is MGHRA and CDR2 YSYEKL. V was trimmed by 0 bases and J by 9 bases, leaving 17 bases between them. This CDR3 is CASSQETTTEWAQYF. The CDR3 nucleotides are TGCGCCAGCAGCCAAGAAACCACTACGGAGTGGGCCCAGTACTTC.

This clonotype occurred many times. This chain uses TRBV6-2 or TRBV6-3 with TRBJ1-1; no clear D gene. V lost 2 bases, J lost 0 bases, and 7 bases lay in between. Germline assignment: CDR1 MNHEY and CDR2 SVGEGT. The CDR3 consists of 14 residues. CDR3 loop: CASSYTPMNTEAFF. DNA of the CDR3: TGTGCCAGCAGTTACACACCTATGAACACTGAAGCTTTCTTT.

This clonotype was detected many times. CDR3 in amino acids: CASSSPGTGYGYTF. DNA for the CDR3: TGTGCCAGCAGTTCCCCCGGGACAGGATATGGCTACACCTTC. This chain links TRBV28 with TRBJ1-2; 8 positions agree with TRBD1. The CDR3 extends over 14 amino acids. Per the germline V gene, CDR1 is MDHEN and CDR2 is SYDVKM. The V and J ends lost 4 bases and 5 bases, in that order; junction bases with no gene match: 6.

The CDR3 DNA sequence: TGCAGTGCTAGAGAGGGAGGACTAGCGGACGCCAAAAACATTCAGTACTTC. Amino acids: CSAREGGLADAKNIQYF. The chain carries TRBV20-1 and TRBJ2-4; TRBD2 agrees at 10 bases. CDR1 and CDR2 from the germline V gene are DFQATT and SNEGSKA (reference sequence). The CDR3 covers 17 residues. V was clipped by 0 bases and J by 1 base; unmatched bases: 6.

This clonotype was counted between two and nine times. The chain has TRBV6-2 or TRBV6-3 and TRBJ2-7, with a weak D call TRBD1 (6 bases). Per germline, CDR1 MNHEY and CDR2 SVGEGT. The CDR3 is made up of 13 amino acids. The ends were cut back, 5 bases at V and 3 bases at J, with 11 bases in the middle. CDR3 bases: TGTGCCAGCAGTGCTAGGGACAACTACGAGCAGTACTTC. Its protein is CASSARDNYEQYF.